This T cell receptor beta chain is drawn from a study of CD8+ T cells in alopecia areata. CDR3 length: 16 residues. Germline V gives CDR1 SGHDT, CDR2 YYEEEE. V dropped 2 bases and J dropped 5; count of bases not matched to a gene: 7. RNA, once extracted, was reverse transcribed into cDNA for use as the sequencing template. Method: immunoSEQ multiplex PCR; TCRdb's copy keeps in-frame clones and lacks some. The sample lists about 110,000 clones, over 55% occurring once. The investigators collected lesional scalp punch biopsies and peripheral blood from alopecia areata patients. This clone was seen more than once but under ten times.

The source material was NKG2D-low CD8+ T cells sorted from blood. V is TRBV5-6 and J is TRBJ2-2; 9 bases align to TRBD1. This TCR derives from a human donor with alopecia areata. CDR3 DNA: TGTGCCAGCAGCTTCGGGACAGGGAGGAATACCGGGGAGCTGTTTTTT. The encoded protein is CASSFGTGRNTGELFF.